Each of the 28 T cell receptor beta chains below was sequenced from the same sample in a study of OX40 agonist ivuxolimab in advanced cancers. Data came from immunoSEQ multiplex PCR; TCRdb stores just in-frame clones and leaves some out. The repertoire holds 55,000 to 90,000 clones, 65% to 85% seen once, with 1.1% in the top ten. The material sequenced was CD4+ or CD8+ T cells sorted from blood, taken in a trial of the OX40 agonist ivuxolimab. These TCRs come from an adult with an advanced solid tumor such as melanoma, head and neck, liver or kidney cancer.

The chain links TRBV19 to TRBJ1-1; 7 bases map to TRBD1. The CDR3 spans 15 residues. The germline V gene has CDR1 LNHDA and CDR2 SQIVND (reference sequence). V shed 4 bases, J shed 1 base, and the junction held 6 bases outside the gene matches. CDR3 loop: CASSTRDSPNTEAFF. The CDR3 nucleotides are TGTGCCAGTAGTACGAGGGACAGCCCGAACACTGAAGCTTTCTTT. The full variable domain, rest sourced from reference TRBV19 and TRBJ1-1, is DGGITQSPKYLFRKEGQNVTLSCEQNLNHDAMYWYRQDPGQGLRLIYYSQIVNDFQKGDIAEGYSVSREKKESFPLTVTSAQKNPTAFYLCASSTRDSPNTEAFFGQGTRLTVV.

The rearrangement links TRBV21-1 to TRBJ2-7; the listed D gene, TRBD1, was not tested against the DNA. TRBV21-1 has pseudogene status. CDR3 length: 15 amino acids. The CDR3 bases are TGTGCCAGCAGCCAAGGAGAGGCAGGGGATGGAGAGCAGTACTTC. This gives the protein CASSQGEAGDGEQYF.

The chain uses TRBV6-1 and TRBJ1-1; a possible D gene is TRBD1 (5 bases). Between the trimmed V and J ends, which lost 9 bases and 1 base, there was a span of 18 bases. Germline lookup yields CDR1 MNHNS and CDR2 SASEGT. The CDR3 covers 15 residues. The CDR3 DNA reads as TGTGCCAGTGTATGGAGGGGTGGGGGGAACACTGAAGCTTTCTTT. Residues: CASVWRGGGNTEAFF.

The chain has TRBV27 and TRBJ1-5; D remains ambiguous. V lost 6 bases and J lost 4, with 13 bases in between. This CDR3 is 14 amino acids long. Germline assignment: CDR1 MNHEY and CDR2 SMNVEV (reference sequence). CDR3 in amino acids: CASRPGPGNQPQHF. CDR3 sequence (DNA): TGTGCCAGCAGGCCAGGTCCGGGTAATCAGCCCCAGCATTTT.

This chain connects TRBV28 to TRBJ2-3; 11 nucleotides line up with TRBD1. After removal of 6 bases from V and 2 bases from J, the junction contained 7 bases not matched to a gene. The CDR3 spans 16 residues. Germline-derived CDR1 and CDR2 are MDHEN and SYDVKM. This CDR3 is CASSLEGQGVTDTQYF. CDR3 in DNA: TGTGCCAGCAGCCTTGAGGGACAGGGGGTCACAGATACGCAGTATTTT. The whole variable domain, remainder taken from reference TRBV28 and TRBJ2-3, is DVKVTQSSRYLVKRTGEKVFLECVQDMDHENMFWYRQDPGLGLRLIYFSYDVKMKEKGDIPEGYSVSREKKERFSLILESASTNQTSMYLCASSLEGQGVTDTQYFGPGTRLTVL.

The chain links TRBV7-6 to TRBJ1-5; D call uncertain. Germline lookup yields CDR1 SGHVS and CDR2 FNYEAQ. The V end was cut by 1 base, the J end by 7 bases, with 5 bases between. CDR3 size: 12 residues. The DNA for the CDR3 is TGTGCCAGCAGCTTAGATAACCAGCCCCAGCATTTT. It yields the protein CASSLDNQPQHF.

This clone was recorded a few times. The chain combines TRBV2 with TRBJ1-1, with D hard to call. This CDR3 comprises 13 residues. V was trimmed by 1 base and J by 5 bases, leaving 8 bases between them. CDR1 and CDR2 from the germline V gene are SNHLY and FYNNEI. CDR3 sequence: CASSEDALTEAFF. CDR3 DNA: TGTGCCAGCAGTGAAGATGCACTTACTGAAGCTTTCTTT.

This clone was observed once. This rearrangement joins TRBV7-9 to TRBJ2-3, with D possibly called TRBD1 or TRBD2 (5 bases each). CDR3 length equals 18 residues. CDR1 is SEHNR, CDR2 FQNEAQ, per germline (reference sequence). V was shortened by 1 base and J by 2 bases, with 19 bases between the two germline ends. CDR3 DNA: TGTGCCAGCAGCTTAGGTTCCGGGGCCATCAAACTCACAGATACGCAGTATTTT. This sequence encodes CASSLGSGAIKLTDTQYF.

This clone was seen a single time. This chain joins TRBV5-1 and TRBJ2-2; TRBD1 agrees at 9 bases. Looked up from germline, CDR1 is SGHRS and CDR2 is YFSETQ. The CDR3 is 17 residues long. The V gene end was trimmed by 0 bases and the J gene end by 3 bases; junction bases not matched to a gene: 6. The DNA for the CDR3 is TGCGCCAGCAGCTTGGCCAGGACAGGGGTCGACACCGGGGAGCTGTTTTTT. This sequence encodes CASSLARTGVDTGELFF.

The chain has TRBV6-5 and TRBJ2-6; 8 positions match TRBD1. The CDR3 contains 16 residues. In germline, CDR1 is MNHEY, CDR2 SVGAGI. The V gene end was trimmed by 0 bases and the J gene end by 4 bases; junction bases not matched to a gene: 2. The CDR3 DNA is TGTGCCAGCAGTTACTCACAGGGGGGCGGGGCCAACGTCCTGACTTTC. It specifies CASSYSQGGGANVLTF.

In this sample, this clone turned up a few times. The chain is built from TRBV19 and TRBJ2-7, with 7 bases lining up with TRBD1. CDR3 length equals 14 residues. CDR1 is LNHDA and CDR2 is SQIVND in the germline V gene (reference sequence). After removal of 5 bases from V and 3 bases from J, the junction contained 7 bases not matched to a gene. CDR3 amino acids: CASSSTGVHYEQYF. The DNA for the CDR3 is TGTGCCAGTAGTTCTACAGGGGTACACTACGAGCAGTACTTC.

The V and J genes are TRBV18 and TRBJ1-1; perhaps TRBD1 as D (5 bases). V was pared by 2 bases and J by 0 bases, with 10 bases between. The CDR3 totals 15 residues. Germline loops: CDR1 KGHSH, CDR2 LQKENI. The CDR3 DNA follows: TGTGCCAGCTCACCAGAGAAGGGGATGAACACTGAAGCTTTCTTT. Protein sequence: CASSPEKGMNTEAFF.

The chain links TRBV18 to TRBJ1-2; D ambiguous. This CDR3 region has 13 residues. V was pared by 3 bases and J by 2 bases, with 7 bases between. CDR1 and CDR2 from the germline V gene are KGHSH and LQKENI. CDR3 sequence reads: CASSPSGNYGYTF. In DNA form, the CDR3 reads TGTGCCAGCTCACCTTCGGGGAACTATGGCTACACCTTC.

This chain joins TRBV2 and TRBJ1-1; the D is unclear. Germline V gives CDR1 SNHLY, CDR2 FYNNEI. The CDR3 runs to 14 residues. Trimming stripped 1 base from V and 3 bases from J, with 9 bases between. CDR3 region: CASSEGGGYTEAFF. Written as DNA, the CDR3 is TGTGCCAGCAGTGAAGGGGGAGGGTACACTGAAGCTTTCTTT.

This CDR3 is CASSKEPLFLSADTQYF. The DNA for the CDR3 is TGTGCCAGCAGCAAAGAACCACTTTTCCTGTCGGCAGATACGCAGTATTTT. The chain is built from TRBV7-9 and TRBJ2-3; D gene ambiguous. V was clipped by 5 bases and J by 4 bases, with 22 bases between them. Germline assignment: CDR1 SEHNR and CDR2 FQNEAQ (reference sequence). This CDR3 region has 17 residues.

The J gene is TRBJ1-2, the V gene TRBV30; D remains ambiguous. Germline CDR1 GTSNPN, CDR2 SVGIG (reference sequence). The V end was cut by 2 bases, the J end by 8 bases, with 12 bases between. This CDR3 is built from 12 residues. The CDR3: CAWSLQSGGYTF. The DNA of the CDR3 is TGTGCCTGGAGTTTACAGAGTGGCGGCTACACCTTC.

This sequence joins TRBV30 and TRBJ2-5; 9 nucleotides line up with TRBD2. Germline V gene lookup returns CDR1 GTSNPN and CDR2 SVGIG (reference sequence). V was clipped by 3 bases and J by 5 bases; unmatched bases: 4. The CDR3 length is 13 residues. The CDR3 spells CAWRRGGGETQYF. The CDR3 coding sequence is TGTGCCTGGAGGCGGGGGGGCGGGGAGACCCAGTACTTC.

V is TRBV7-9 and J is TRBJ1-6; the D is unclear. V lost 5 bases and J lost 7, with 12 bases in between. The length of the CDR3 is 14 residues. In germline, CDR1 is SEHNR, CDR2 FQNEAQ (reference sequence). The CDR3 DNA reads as TGTGCCAGCAGCCCGATTGGCGGGAATTCACCCCTCCACTTT. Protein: CASSPIGGNSPLHF.

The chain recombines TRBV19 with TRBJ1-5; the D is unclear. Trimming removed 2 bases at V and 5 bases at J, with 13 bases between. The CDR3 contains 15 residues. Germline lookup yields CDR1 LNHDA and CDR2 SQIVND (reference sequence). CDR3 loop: CASSITPRAHQPQHF. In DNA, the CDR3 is TGTGCCAGTAGTATAACCCCGCGGGCTCATCAGCCCCAGCATTTT.

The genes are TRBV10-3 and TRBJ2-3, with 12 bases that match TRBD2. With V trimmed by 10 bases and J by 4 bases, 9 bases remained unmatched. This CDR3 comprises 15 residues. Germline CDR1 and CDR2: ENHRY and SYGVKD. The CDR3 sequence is CATRALAGGADTQYF. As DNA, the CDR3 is TGTGCCACCAGAGCACTAGCGGGGGGTGCAGATACGCAGTATTTT.

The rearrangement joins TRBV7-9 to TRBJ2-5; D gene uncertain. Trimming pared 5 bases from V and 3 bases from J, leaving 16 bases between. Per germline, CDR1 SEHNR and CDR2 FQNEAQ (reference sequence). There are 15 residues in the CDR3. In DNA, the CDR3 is TGTGCCAGCAGCGTCCCACGAACACTAAAAGAGACCCAGTACTTC. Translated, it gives CASSVPRTLKETQYF.

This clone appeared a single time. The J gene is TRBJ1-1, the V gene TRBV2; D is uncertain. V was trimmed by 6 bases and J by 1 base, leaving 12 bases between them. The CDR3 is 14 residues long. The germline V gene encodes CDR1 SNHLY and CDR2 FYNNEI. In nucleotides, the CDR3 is TGTGCCAGCAGCGAAAAAAACGCGAACACTGAAGCTTTCTTT. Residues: CASSEKNANTEAFF.

The CDR3 DNA is TGCGCCAGCATTCCAGGGGCAGTTGGAACTGAAGCTTTCTTT. Translation gives CASIPGAVGTEAFF. The rearrangement joins TRBV5-1 to TRBJ1-1; a weak D match, TRBD1 (6 bases). V lost 6 bases, J lost 5 bases, and 17 bases lay in between. CDR1 is SGHRS and CDR2 is YFSETQ in the germline V gene. This CDR3 contains 14 residues.

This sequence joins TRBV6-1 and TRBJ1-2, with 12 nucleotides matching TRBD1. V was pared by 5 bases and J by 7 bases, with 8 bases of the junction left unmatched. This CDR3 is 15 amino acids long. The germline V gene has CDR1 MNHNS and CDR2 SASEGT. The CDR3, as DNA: TGTGCCAGCAGTTTTTCCGGGACAGGGGGCTTTGGCTACACCTTC. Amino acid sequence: CASSFSGTGGFGYTF.

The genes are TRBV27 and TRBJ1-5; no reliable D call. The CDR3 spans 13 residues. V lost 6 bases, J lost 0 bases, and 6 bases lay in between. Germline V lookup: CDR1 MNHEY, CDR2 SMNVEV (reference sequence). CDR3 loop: CASRSSSNQPQHF. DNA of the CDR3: TGTGCCAGCAGATCGAGTAGCAATCAGCCCCAGCATTTT.

As DNA, the CDR3 is TGTGCCAGCACCTATTACAATGAGCAGTTCTTC. Encoded protein: CASTYYNEQFF. The chain recombines TRBV28 with TRBJ2-1; D remains unclear. The CDR3 has 11 amino acids. The V and J ends lost 7 bases and 4 bases respectively, with 5 bases between them. Germline V gene data show CDR1 as MDHEN and CDR2 as SYDVKM.

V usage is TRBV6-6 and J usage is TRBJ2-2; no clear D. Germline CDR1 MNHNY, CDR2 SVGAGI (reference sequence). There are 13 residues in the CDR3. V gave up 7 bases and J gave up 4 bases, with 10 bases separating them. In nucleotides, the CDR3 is TGTGCCAGCATCCCGTCGGGCACCGGGGAGCTGTTTTTT. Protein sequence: CASIPSGTGELFF.

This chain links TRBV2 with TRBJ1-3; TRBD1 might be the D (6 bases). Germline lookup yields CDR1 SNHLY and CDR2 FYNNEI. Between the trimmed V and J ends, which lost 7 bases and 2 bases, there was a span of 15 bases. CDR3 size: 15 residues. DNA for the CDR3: TGTGCCAGCATGAGACAGGTCGACCCTGGAAACACCATATATTTT. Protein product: CASMRQVDPGNTIYF.